These 22 T cell receptor beta chains originate from one sample sequenced in a study of blood T cell repertoires in COVID-19. Data came from immunoSEQ multiplex PCR; TCRdb stores just in-frame clones and leaves some out. The table shows 150,000 to 180,000 clones, with approximately 86% occurring only once. The sequencing input was peripheral blood. The receptors here all came from a man aged 60 to 75 with COVID-19, enrolled during active disease.

For this clone: A read error may account for a junction end that differs from germline. The V call is TRBV28, the J call TRBJ1-4; D gene uncertain. In germline, CDR1 is MDHEN, CDR2 SYDVKM. This CDR3 is 12 amino acids long. The CDR3 DNA reads TGTGCCAGCAGGTTATCTCGTGAAAAACTGTTTTTT. Protein: CASRLSREKLFF.

The CDR3 DNA reads TGTGCCAGCAGTTGGCAGGAGGTCCAGTACTTC. Translation: CASSWQEVQYF. The V gene is TRBV6-6, the J gene TRBJ2-7; D may be TRBD2 (5 bases). The CDR3 runs to 11 residues. Germline V gene data show CDR1 as MNHNY and CDR2 as SVGAGI (reference sequence). V lost 4 bases to trimming and J lost 10 bases, with 11 bases between them.

The CDR3 sequence: CASSLLAGGEQYF. For the CDR3, the DNA is TGTGCCAGCAGTTTGCTAGCGGGAGGAGAGCAGTACTTC. This rearrangement joins TRBV12-3 or TRBV12-4 to TRBJ2-7, with 11 bases fitting TRBD2. The J segment lost 7 bases and the V segment lost 3 bases, leaving 2 bases of the junction unmatched. The length of the CDR3 is 13 residues.

This chain uses TRBV29-1 with TRBJ1-3, with D possibly being TRBD1 (6 bases). V was trimmed by 2 bases and J by 0 bases, leaving 11 bases between them. This CDR3 has 15 amino acids. The germline gives CDR1 SQVTM, CDR2 ANQGSEA. CDR3 sequence: CSVETGTTSGNTIYF. The CDR3, as DNA: TGCAGCGTTGAAACCGGGACAACCTCTGGAAACACCATATATTTT.

The V gene is TRBV3-1 (or the pseudogene TRBV3-2), the J gene TRBJ2-1, with 10 bases matching TRBD2. Losses at the gene ends were 1 base for V and 8 bases for J; bases not matched to a gene: 8. The CDR3 loop spans 16 amino acids. The germline gives CDR1 LGHDT, CDR2 YNNKEL (reference sequence). CDR3 region: CASSQVGSGRLYEQFF. The CDR3 nucleotides read TGTGCCAGCAGCCAAGTGGGTAGCGGGAGGCTGTATGAGCAGTTCTTC.

This rearrangement joins TRBV9 to TRBJ2-7, with 7 bases matching TRBD2. The CDR3 is made up of 14 amino acids. The germline gives CDR1 SGDLS, CDR2 YYNGEE. V shed 1 base, J shed 6 bases, and the junction held 7 bases outside the gene matches. CDR3 DNA: TGTGCCAGCAGCGTACAAGTAGGCGGGAGCGAGCAGTACTTC. Translation gives CASSVQVGGSEQYF.

The chain uses TRBV5-5 and TRBJ1-2; 9 bases fit TRBD1. The length of the CDR3 is 14 residues. CDR1 and CDR2 from the germline V gene are SGHKS and YYEKEE (reference sequence). V lost 4 bases, J lost 7 bases, and 8 bases stayed unmatched. The CDR3 spells CASSDHRGLGGYTF. The CDR3 DNA is TGTGCCAGCAGCGACCACAGGGGGCTAGGTGGCTACACCTTC.

The V call is TRBV27, the J call TRBJ1-4; 7 bases match TRBD1. The CDR3 is 15 amino acids. Trimming cost V 3 bases and J 5 bases; bases outside gene matches: 6. Germline lookup yields CDR1 MNHEY and CDR2 SMNVEV (reference sequence). CDR3 coding DNA: TGTGCCAGCAGTTTGGAGGGACAGAGAAATGAAAAACTGTTTTTT. Translation gives CASSLEGQRNEKLFF.

The chain is built from TRBV12-5 and TRBJ2-5; 13 nucleotides match TRBD2. The CDR3 spans 21 residues. V lost 1 base, J lost 4 bases, and 18 bases stayed unmatched. CDR1 and CDR2 from the germline V gene are LGHNT and FRNRAP. The CDR3 protein is CASGLGTHKTSGGPGLETQYF. In DNA, the CDR3 is TGTGCTAGTGGTTTGGGTACACATAAGACTAGCGGGGGGCCCGGTTTAGAGACCCAGTACTTC.

The rearrangement joins TRBV28 to TRBJ1-5; TRBD1 matches 8 bases. CDR1 MDHEN and CDR2 SYDVKM come from the germline V gene. This CDR3 is 16 amino acids long. V trimming: 0 bases; J trimming: 5 bases; junction bases outside the gene matches: 6. CDR3 loop: CASSLWDQGAYQPQHF. CDR3 DNA sequence: TGTGCCAGCAGTTTATGGGATCAGGGGGCCTATCAGCCCCAGCATTTT.

The genes are TRBV19 and TRBJ1-1, with a possible D match to TRBD1 (5 bases). This CDR3 has 14 residues. V gave up 2 bases and J gave up 5 bases, with 12 bases separating them. CDR1 and CDR2 from the germline V gene are LNHDA and SQIVND (reference sequence). DNA for the CDR3: TGTGCCAGTAGTATACTGGGGCTCAGGACTGAAGCTTTCTTT. Amino acids: CASSILGLRTEAFF.

The rearrangement uses TRBV27 and TRBJ1-1; possible D gene TRBD1, 6 bases. The ends were cut back, 6 bases at V and 3 bases at J, with 20 bases in the middle. The CDR3 sequence is 16 residues long. CDR1 and CDR2 (germline): MNHEY, SMNVEV (reference sequence). This CDR3 reads CASSPQGLWRYTEAFF. CDR3 in DNA: TGTGCCAGCAGCCCACAGGGCCTATGGAGGTACACTGAAGCTTTCTTT.

The gene calls are TRBV28 and TRBJ2-2; possible D gene TRBD2, 5 bases. Trimming shortened V by 3 bases and J by 0 bases, and 20 bases separated the two germline ends. Per germline, CDR1 MDHEN and CDR2 SYDVKM. The CDR3 totals 19 residues. The CDR3 is CASSFQGGGPSSNTGELFF. The CDR3 DNA reads as TGTGCCAGCAGTTTCCAAGGTGGAGGACCAAGTTCGAACACCGGGGAGCTGTTTTTT. The whole variable domain, remainder taken from reference TRBV28 and TRBJ2-2, is DVKVTQSSRYLVKRTGEKVFLECVQDMDHENMFWYRQDPGLGLRLIYFSYDVKMKEKGDIPEGYSVSREKKERFSLILESASTNQTSMYLCASSFQGGGPSSNTGELFFGEGSRLTVL.

The CDR3 sequence is CASSQDAGGRGQPQHF. As DNA, the CDR3 is TGCGCCAGCAGCCAAGATGCAGGGGGCAGGGGACAGCCCCAGCATTTT. This chain links TRBV4-3 with TRBJ1-5; 8 bases are a match to TRBD1. The V gene end was trimmed by 0 bases and the J gene end by 7 bases; junction bases not matched to a gene: 8. The V gene's germline CDR1 is LGHNA and CDR2 YSLEER. This CDR3 region has 16 residues.

The chain couples TRBV5-4 to TRBJ1-2, with 7 bases that match TRBD1. This CDR3 spans 14 amino acids. V dropped 3 bases and J dropped 0; count of bases not matched to a gene: 2. Germline V gives CDR1 SGHNT, CDR2 YYREEE (reference sequence). CDR3 nucleotides: TGTGCCAGCAGCTGGGACAGAGCTAACTATGGCTACACCTTC. Translation gives CASSWDRANYGYTF.

V and J are TRBV25-1 and TRBJ2-1; TRBD1 matches 7 bases. V lost 6 bases, J lost 10 bases, and 15 bases stayed unmatched. Per the germline V gene, CDR1 is MGHDK and CDR2 is SYGVNS. The length of the CDR3 is 15 residues. The CDR3 sequence is CASSNPNQQGKEQFF. The CDR3 DNA reads as TGTGCCAGCAGCAATCCGAATCAACAGGGGAAGGAGCAGTTCTTC.

The genes are TRBV25-1 and TRBJ1-1; D unclear. With 6 bases removed from V and 0 bases from J, the gap between germline ends came to 8 bases. The CDR3 sequence is 13 residues long. The germline V gene encodes CDR1 MGHDK and CDR2 SYGVNS. The CDR3 protein is CASSRNMNTEAFF. In nucleotides, the CDR3 is TGTGCCAGCAGCAGGAACATGAACACTGAAGCTTTCTTT.

The chain couples TRBV19 to TRBJ1-2, with D possibly being TRBD1 (6 bases). V was clipped by 7 bases and J by 4 bases, with 25 bases between them. CDR3 length: 17 residues. Looked up from germline, CDR1 is LNHDA and CDR2 is SQIVND (reference sequence). The CDR3 DNA is TGTGCCAGTATAAGAAGGGGTGGGGGCTCGGACCTCTATGGCTACACCTTC. Translation gives CASIRRGGGSDLYGYTF.

The V gene is TRBV5-1, the J gene TRBJ2-5; possibly TRBD2 for D (5 bases). Germline loops: CDR1 SGHRS, CDR2 YFSETQ. The CDR3 extends over 14 amino acids. Trimming took 4 bases from V and 7 from J, leaving 17 bases between them. CDR3 residues: CASSESPGEGTQYF. CDR3 DNA: TGCGCCAGCAGCGAAAGTCCCGGGGAAGGGACCCAGTACTTC.

The V gene is TRBV19, the J gene TRBJ1-5; no definite D call. This CDR3 is 13 amino acids long. Germline lookup yields CDR1 LNHDA and CDR2 SQIVND (reference sequence). V gave up 5 bases and J gave up 6 bases, with 11 bases separating them. In DNA, the CDR3 is TGTGCCAGTAGTGTGCAGGTTGGTCAGCCCCAGCATTTT. As protein: CASSVQVGQPQHF.

V usage is TRBV19 and J usage is TRBJ2-5; 10 bases are a match to TRBD2. Germline V gene lookup returns CDR1 LNHDA and CDR2 SQIVND (reference sequence). V gave up 3 bases and J gave up 5 bases; unmatched junction bases: 12. This CDR3 has 17 residues. The CDR3 reads CASSIGYASGRSETQYF. The CDR3 bases are TGTGCCAGTAGTATCGGTTACGCTAGCGGGAGATCGGAGACCCAGTACTTC.

This sequence joins TRBV19 and TRBJ2-7, with D possibly being TRBD1 (6 bases). The CDR3 is 16 amino acids. CDR1 and CDR2 (germline): LNHDA, SQIVND (reference sequence). Trimming left V 3 bases short and J 3 bases short, with 18 bases between. The CDR3, as DNA: TGTGCCAGTAGTATCTATGCCCGGCTGGACAGCTACGAGCAGTACTTC. Protein: CASSIYARLDSYEQYF.